The entry that follows covers one TCR beta chain sequence. One junction end disagrees with the germline gene, perhaps due to a read error. The record originates from a study of T-cell reconstitution after alpha-beta-depleted transplantation in children. Germline CDR1 reads DFQATT; CDR2 reads SNEGSKA (reference sequence). This CDR3 has 19 residues. During its preparation, the TCRbeta library received unique molecular identifiers. In TCRdb, the PCR reads were re-called with MiXCR into one record per CDR3 protein. This table has hundreds of thousands of distinct CDR3 sequences, about 14% appearing once. J is TRBJ2-3 and V is TRBV20-1; 13 bases are shared with TRBD2. The sequences come from PBMCs, collected from the stem cell graft. This receptor was identified in a human donor who donated a stem cell graft to a child with Fanconi anemia. The CDR3: CRARDGLAGATTSTYTQYF. In DNA, the CDR3 is TGCAGGGCTAGAGACGGACTAGCGGGGGCAACTACTAGCACATATACGCAGTATTTT.